This T cell receptor beta chain was observed in a study of T cells in localized non-small cell lung cancer. Note on this clone: Its antigen is not identified.

Trimming cost V 3 bases and J 4 bases, with 15 bases left between them. The germline V gene has CDR1 LNHDA and CDR2 SQIVND (reference sequence). CDR3 length equals 15 residues. Study-wide results and caveats: The study sequenced only one region of the tumor. As a result, intratumor heterogeneity could not be excluded and remains possible. T cell clonality was highest in uninvolved adjacent lung, above tumor.

Profiled with immunoSEQ multiplex PCR; TCRdb holds only in-frame clones, not every one. The sample contains roughly 20,000 clones, approximately 91% of which appear only once. This sequence joins TRBV19 and TRBJ1-2; D is undetermined. The sequence was collected from a woman aged 35 to 69 with stage I lung adenocarcinoma. Sequenced here: peripheral blood, sampled before any cancer treatment. The CDR3 DNA follows: TGTGCCAGTAGTATTTCCACAACCGGCTTCTATGGCTACACCTTC. Its translation: CASSISTTGFYGYTF.